One sample yielded the 30 T cell receptor beta chains listed below, sequenced in a study of T-cell memory formation after mild COVID-19. A single record per CDR3 protein comes from TCRdb applying MiXCR to the 5' RACE reads. This table has 530,000 or so distinct CDR3 sequences, roughly 17% appearing once. The sample was PBMCs or a T cell subset sorted from them (not recorded which). The receptor source for this set is an adult woman who had mild COVID-19 (a few samples of this study predate the infection). Cell type and time point are not known.

V gene TRBV5-1 combines with J gene TRBJ2-5, with 8 positions matching TRBD2. Trimming took 2 bases from V and 3 from J; bases not matched to a gene: 3. The CDR3 has 14 residues. CDR1 and CDR2 (germline): SGHRS, YFSETQ. The CDR3 protein is CASSFGLAEETQYF. DNA for the CDR3: TGCGCCAGCAGCTTCGGACTAGCAGAAGAGACCCAGTACTTC.

The chain uses TRBV7-8 and TRBJ1-6; D not resolved. The CDR3 sequence is 14 residues long. V lost 2 bases to trimming and J lost 7 bases, with 9 bases between them. Germline loops: CDR1 SGHVS, CDR2 FQNEAQ. CDR3 coding DNA: TGTGCCAGCAGCTTACCCGGGTCCAATTCACCCCTCCACTTT. As protein: CASSLPGSNSPLHF.

This clonotype was detected only a few times. DNA of the CDR3: TGTGCCAGCAGTGGACTAGCGGGAATGGAGACCCAGTACTTC. Protein sequence: CASSGLAGMETQYF. This rearrangement joins TRBV12-3 or TRBV12-4 to TRBJ2-5; 12 bases are a match to TRBD2. The ends lost 5 bases at V and 5 bases at J; junction bases unmatched: 3. The CDR3 is made up of 14 amino acids.

V usage is TRBV6-4 and J usage is TRBJ2-1, with 8 positions matching TRBD1. Looked up from germline, CDR1 is MRHNA and CDR2 is SNTAGT. Trimming took 5 bases from V and 2 from J; bases not matched to a gene: 5. The CDR3 consists of 15 residues. CDR3 loop: CASSYRGDAYNEQFF. The CDR3 DNA reads TGTGCCAGCAGTTACAGGGGGGACGCCTACAATGAGCAGTTCTTC.

This clonotype was seen ten or more times. The gene calls are TRBV5-1 and TRBJ2-4, with D possibly matching TRBD1 (6 bases). Between the trimmed V and J ends, which lost 2 bases and 0 bases, there was a span of 21 bases. The germline CDR1 and CDR2 sequences are SGHRS and YFSETQ. The CDR3 consists of 19 residues. This CDR3 reads CASSLEPRDTLIAKNIQYF. The DNA for the CDR3 is TGCGCCAGCAGCTTAGAACCCCGGGACACCCTAATAGCCAAAAACATTCAGTACTTC.

This clonotype has a handful of counts. The chain couples TRBV2 to TRBJ2-1, with TRBD2 matching 10 bases. Germline-derived CDR1 and CDR2 are SNHLY and FYNNEI. The J segment lost 3 bases and the V segment lost 5 bases, leaving 7 bases of the junction unmatched. The CDR3 is made up of 16 amino acids. The CDR3: CASSFYSGGYYNEQFF. The DNA for the CDR3 is TGTGCCAGCAGTTTTTATAGCGGGGGGTACTACAATGAGCAGTTCTTC.

This clonotype has at least ten counts. The chain couples TRBV23-1 to TRBJ2-5; D remains unclear. TRBV23-1 is placed among ORFs of uncertain function. Trimming shortened V by 6 bases and J by 2 bases, and 10 bases separated the two germline ends. The CDR3 has 13 amino acids. This CDR3 reads CASSRRYQETQYF. The CDR3 nucleotides are TGCGCCAGCAGCCGACGATATCAAGAGACCCAGTACTTC.

This clonotype has a handful of counts. V and J are TRBV29-1 and TRBJ2-7; D call uncertain. The CDR3 spans 11 residues. CDR1 and CDR2 from the germline V gene are SQVTM and ANQGSEA. V was clipped by 3 bases and J by 3 bases, with 6 bases between them. The CDR3 nucleotides read TGCAGCGTTGAGGTACACTACGAGCAGTACTTC. This translates into CSVEVHYEQYF.

The sample holds many counts of this clonotype. The rearrangement joins TRBV10-3 to TRBJ2-7; no definite D call. Germline CDR1 and CDR2: ENHRY and SYGVKD. The CDR3 runs 14 residues. V lost 2 bases to trimming and J lost 0 bases, with 8 bases between them. The CDR3 bases are TGTGCCATCAGTGAGGGGCAAGACTCCTACGAGCAGTACTTC. Its translation: CAISEGQDSYEQYF.

This rearrangement joins TRBV18 to TRBJ2-1; 10 bases match TRBD2. V was pared by 4 bases and J by 5 bases, with 5 bases of the junction left unmatched. There are 15 residues in the CDR3. Germline values: CDR1 KGHSH, CDR2 LQKENI. CDR3 residues: CASSLSGRAHNEQFF. In nucleotides, the CDR3 is TGTGCCAGCTCACTGAGCGGGAGGGCCCACAATGAGCAGTTCTTC.

This chain connects TRBV7-9 to TRBJ1-3, with 7 bases fitting TRBD1. This CDR3 has 21 residues. Germline V gene data show CDR1 as SEHNR and CDR2 as FQNEAQ (reference sequence). V lost 2 bases, J lost 2 bases, and 21 bases stayed unmatched. CDR3 sequence: CASSLSVQGSGQAQTGNTIYF. The CDR3 nucleotides read TGTGCCAGCAGCTTAAGCGTTCAGGGCTCCGGACAGGCGCAAACTGGAAACACCATATATTTT.

There are a few counts of this clonotype. The chain links TRBV18 to TRBJ1-1; a possible D gene is TRBD1 (5 bases). With 2 bases removed from V and 1 base from J, the gap between germline ends came to 8 bases. CDR3 length: 14 amino acids. Germline-derived CDR1 and CDR2 are KGHSH and LQKENI. CDR3 DNA sequence: TGTGCCAGCTCACCAATTGGGGGGAACACTGAAGCTTTCTTT. Protein product: CASSPIGGNTEAFF.

V gene TRBV21-1 combines with J gene TRBJ1-5; TRBD1 is taken as the D call from the table, unchecked against the DNA. TRBV21-1 is an annotated pseudogene. This CDR3 comprises 17 residues. The CDR3 is CASSTYHDRGRHQPQHF. DNA of the CDR3: TGTGCCAGCAGCACATACCATGACAGGGGCAGGCATCAGCCCCAGCATTTT.

The chain employs TRBV19 and TRBJ2-2; maybe TRBD2 (6 bases). The CDR3 runs to 14 residues. V was cut by 3 bases and J by 5 bases, with 10 bases left in between. CDR1 LNHDA and CDR2 SQIVND come from the germline V gene (reference sequence). The CDR3 DNA is TGTGCCAGTAGTATTTGGGACTCGACCGGGGAGCTGTTTTTT. The encoded protein is CASSIWDSTGELFF.

DNA for the CDR3: TGTGCCAGCAGCCCTGAGGGTGCGACCAGCACAGATACGCAGTATTTT. Protein product: CASSPEGATSTDTQYF. The rearrangement joins TRBV7-9 to TRBJ2-3; TRBD2 might be the D (5 bases). The CDR3 loop spans 16 amino acids. In germline, CDR1 is SEHNR, CDR2 FQNEAQ (reference sequence). Deletions cut 5 bases from V and 0 bases from J, with 15 bases between.

The V call is TRBV5-5, the J call TRBJ1-2; D uncertain. The germline V gene has CDR1 SGHKS and CDR2 YYEKEE (reference sequence). V was clipped by 2 bases and J by 1 base, with 6 bases between them. The CDR3 loop spans 13 amino acids. The CDR3 coding sequence is TGTGCCAGCAGCTTTGACATTAACTATGGCTACACCTTC. Translated, it gives CASSFDINYGYTF.

A few counts support this clonotype. The V call is TRBV7-2, the J call TRBJ2-7; 8 positions match TRBD2. This CDR3 region has 13 residues. In germline, CDR1 is SGHTA, CDR2 FQGNSA. The trim removed 1 base at V and 6 bases at J, leaving 2 bases unmatched. The CDR3 nucleotides read TGTGCCAGCAGCTTAGGGACTAGCAGCGAGCAGTACTTC. It yields the protein CASSLGTSSEQYF.

The V call is TRBV6-1, the J call TRBJ1-2; D is perhaps TRBD1 (6 bases). V was pared by 6 bases and J by 1 base, with 18 bases between. Germline V gene lookup returns CDR1 MNHNS and CDR2 SASEGT. The length of the CDR3 is 16 residues. The CDR3, as DNA: TGTGCCAGCAGCCCGCGTTGGGGGGGCGATAACTATGGCTACACCTTC. Translation: CASSPRWGGDNYGYTF.

This clonotype was detected a few times. The chain uses TRBV20-1 and TRBJ2-7; D is tentatively TRBD1 or TRBD2 (5 bases each). Per germline, CDR1 DFQATT and CDR2 SNEGSKA (reference sequence). Deletions cut 6 bases from V and 2 bases from J, with 14 bases between. The CDR3 sequence is 13 residues long. CDR3 sequence reads: CSAPSGTAYEQYF. The CDR3 DNA reads as TGCAGTGCCCCTTCCGGGACGGCCTACGAGCAGTACTTC.

This clonotype has just a few counts. The rearrangement links TRBV7-9 to TRBJ2-3; D may match TRBD1 or TRBD2 (6 bases each). V was shortened by 1 base and J by 2 bases, with 13 bases between the two germline ends. This CDR3 region has 16 residues. Germline loops: CDR1 SEHNR, CDR2 FQNEAQ (reference sequence). In nucleotides, the CDR3 is TGTGCCAGCAGCTTAGGGGGGGCCGGGACCACAGATACGCAGTATTTT. It yields the protein CASSLGGAGTTDTQYF.

This clonotype came up a few times. The chain employs TRBV3-1 and TRBJ2-4; D gene uncertain. CDR1 and CDR2 (germline): LGHDT, YNNKEL (reference sequence). The CDR3 is made up of 17 amino acids. The V end lost 4 bases, the J end lost 0 bases, and 16 bases lay between the germline ends. The CDR3 bases are TGTGCCAGCAGCCCACCCCTTCATACCTCAGCCAAAAACATTCAGTACTTC. Translation: CASSPPLHTSAKNIQYF.

The chain combines TRBV25-1 with TRBJ1-1, with D unresolved. Per germline, CDR1 MGHDK and CDR2 SYGVNS. The ends were cut back, 3 bases at V and 6 bases at J, with 11 bases in the middle. The CDR3 totals 13 residues. The CDR3 DNA follows: TGTGCCAGCAGTGAGAGAGGAAGCGCTGAAGCTTTCTTT. Protein sequence: CASSERGSAEAFF.

This clonotype has at least ten counts. This rearrangement joins TRBV20-1 to TRBJ2-1; perhaps TRBD2 as D (7 bases). The germline V gene has CDR1 DFQATT and CDR2 SNEGSKA (reference sequence). The V end lost 5 bases, the J end lost 7 bases, and 18 bases lay between the germline ends. This CDR3 has 14 amino acids. The chain's CDR3 is CSAYPWGGANEQFF. CDR3 nucleotides: TGCAGTGCTTACCCCTGGGGGGGGGCAAATGAGCAGTTCTTC.

The chain employs TRBV7-2 and TRBJ2-1; D assignment may be TRBD1 or TRBD2 (5 bases each). With 5 bases removed from V and 2 bases from J, the gap between germline ends came to 16 bases. This CDR3 region has 16 residues. Germline loops: CDR1 SGHTA, CDR2 FQGNSA. CDR3 protein: CASSPPGRMPYNEQFF. CDR3 DNA sequence: TGTGCCAGCAGCCCACCGGGGCGGATGCCCTACAATGAGCAGTTCTTC. The full variable domain, its missing parts supplied by reference TRBV7-2 and TRBJ2-1, is GAGVSQSPSNKVTEKGKDVELRCDPISGHTALYWYRQSLGQGLEFLIYFQGNSAPDKSGLPSDRFSAERTGGSVSTLTIQRTQQEDSAVYLCASSPPGRMPYNEQFFGPGTRLTVL.

There are a few counts of this clonotype. V gene TRBV6-2 or TRBV6-3 combines with J gene TRBJ1-5; D ambiguous. The V and J ends lost 5 bases and 0 bases respectively, with 8 bases between them. Germline V lookup: CDR1 MNHEY, CDR2 SVGEGT. The CDR3 has 14 residues. CDR3 protein: CASSRQNSNQPQHF. In DNA form, the CDR3 reads TGTGCCAGCAGTAGGCAGAATAGCAATCAGCCCCAGCATTTT.

The V gene is TRBV7-3, the J gene TRBJ2-3; TRBD2 matches at 8 bases. Looked up from germline, CDR1 is SGHTA and CDR2 is FQGTGA. The CDR3 has 15 amino acids. Trimming cost V 5 bases and J 7 bases; bases outside gene matches: 11. The CDR3 loop is CASSPSRGGQYTQYF. CDR3 nucleotides: TGTGCCAGCAGCCCAAGCCGGGGGGGCCAGTATACGCAGTATTTT.

The chain carries TRBV20-1 and TRBJ1-5; the match to TRBD1 covers 9 bases. Germline V gene lookup returns CDR1 DFQATT and CDR2 SNEGSKA (reference sequence). This CDR3 is built from 12 residues. Trimming took 5 bases from V and 8 from J; bases not matched to a gene: 4. The CDR3 bases are TGCAGTGCTCACAGGGGGCTGGAGCCCCAGCATTTT. It yields the protein CSAHRGLEPQHF.

The genes are TRBV6-5 and TRBJ2-7; D is perhaps TRBD1 or TRBD2 (6 bases each). The CDR3 is 13 residues long. The V and J ends lost 4 bases and 5 bases respectively, with 12 bases between them. Germline assignment: CDR1 MNHEY and CDR2 SVGAGI. The DNA for the CDR3 is TGTGCCAGCAGTTTGACGGGGGCCAACGAGCAGTACTTC. Translated: CASSLTGANEQYF.

The chain joins TRBV6-5 to TRBJ2-5; TRBD2 matches at 9 bases. Trimming took 0 bases from V and 2 from J; bases not matched to a gene: 4. The CDR3 loop spans 16 amino acids. CDR1 MNHEY and CDR2 SVGAGI come from the germline V gene. CDR3 in amino acids: CASSYSIAGEQETQYF. The CDR3 DNA follows: TGTGCCAGCAGTTACTCTATAGCGGGGGAACAAGAGACCCAGTACTTC.

V and J are TRBV12-3 or TRBV12-4 and TRBJ1-4, with 7 bases aligning to TRBD1. The CDR3 sequence is 15 residues long. Trimming took 5 bases from V and 6 from J; bases not matched to a gene: 9. The DNA for the CDR3 is TGTGCCAGCAGTCCCCCAGGGGGTCCTTATGAAAAACTGTTTTTT. Translating gives CASSPPGGPYEKLFF.